Presented here are 15 T cell receptor beta chains from one specimen sequenced in a study of blood T cell repertoires in COVID-19. TCRdb's table, derived via immunoSEQ multiplex PCR, lists solely in-frame clones and lacks some. The table records 190,000 or so clones, roughly 89% of them present only once. The sample taken for sequencing was peripheral blood. The receptors here all came from a woman under 30 who had recovered from COVID-19.

This clone was seen only once. This chain uses TRBV7-2 with TRBJ1-2; D not certain. CDR3 length: 16 amino acids. The V end was cut by 5 bases, the J end by 3 bases, with 19 bases between. Germline V gene data show CDR1 as SGHTA and CDR2 as FQGNSA. The CDR3 DNA reads TGTGCCAGCAGCCCCGGCATCGGACTTCGGGACTATGGCTACACCTTC. It specifies CASSPGIGLRDYGYTF.

This clone was seen only once. The V call is TRBV3-1 (or the pseudogene TRBV3-2), the J call TRBJ2-1; TRBD2 agrees at 9 bases. The germline V gene has CDR1 LGHDT and CDR2 YNNKEL (reference sequence). The CDR3 is 16 residues long. The junction had 2 bases not matched to a gene; V was cut back by 0 bases and J by 2 bases. CDR3 region: CASSQEGLATYNEQFF. The CDR3 nucleotides are TGTGCCAGCAGCCAAGAAGGACTAGCGACCTACAATGAGCAGTTCTTC.

J is TRBJ2-3 and V is TRBV19, with 13 nucleotides matching TRBD2. V shed 1 base, J shed 2 bases, and the junction held 6 bases outside the gene matches. The CDR3 is 18 amino acids. Germline assignment: CDR1 LNHDA and CDR2 SQIVND (reference sequence). The CDR3 sequence: CASSIGGLAGAFTDTQYF. DNA for the CDR3: TGTGCCAGTAGTATAGGAGGACTAGCGGGGGCTTTCACAGATACGCAGTATTTT.

The chain recombines TRBV6-1 with TRBJ1-2, with D perhaps TRBD1 (5 bases). CDR3 length: 13 amino acids. The ends were cut back, 3 bases at V and 6 bases at J, with 11 bases in the middle. The germline V gene encodes CDR1 MNHNS and CDR2 SASEGT. CDR3 loop: CASSETERNGYTF. Written as DNA, the CDR3 is TGTGCCAGCAGTGAGACAGAACGAAATGGCTACACCTTC.

The V call is TRBV2, the J call TRBJ1-4, with a possible D match to TRBD1 (5 bases). The CDR3 has 15 amino acids. V was shortened by 5 bases and J by 5 bases, with 15 bases between the two germline ends. Germline lookup yields CDR1 SNHLY and CDR2 FYNNEI. The CDR3 DNA reads TGTGCCAGCAGTCGATCGACAGCGCCAAATGAAAAACTGTTTTTT. Its protein is CASSRSTAPNEKLFF. Filled out from reference TRBV2 and TRBJ1-4, the complete variable domain reads EPEVTQTPSHQVTQMGQEVILRCVPISNHLYFYWYRQILGQKVEFLVSFYNNEISEKSEIFDDQFSVERPDGSNFTLKIRSTKLEDSAMYFCASSRSTAPNEKLFFGSGTQLSVL.

This chain joins TRBV15 and TRBJ2-1; no clear D gene. Germline V gene lookup returns CDR1 LNHNV and CDR2 YYDKDF (reference sequence). V gave up 0 bases and J gave up 8 bases, with 11 bases separating them. The CDR3 sequence is 14 residues long. Here the CDR3 DNA reads TGTGCCACCAGCAGAGACTGGAGAGGCGATGAGCAGTTCTTC. Protein: CATSRDWRGDEQFF.

This clone showed up just a few times. V gene TRBV5-8 combines with J gene TRBJ1-2, with a possible D match to TRBD1 (6 bases). The CDR3 extends over 15 amino acids. CDR1 is SGHTS and CDR2 is YDEGEE in the germline V gene. The ends were cut back, 5 bases at V and 2 bases at J, with 16 bases in the middle. CDR3 nucleotides: TGTGCCAGCAGTACCGGCAGGGGTGGGAACTATGGCTACACCTTC. This codes for CASSTGRGGNYGYTF.

The chain employs TRBV7-2 and TRBJ1-1; D unresolved. The CDR3 is made up of 13 amino acids. Germline assignment: CDR1 SGHTA and CDR2 FQGNSA. Trimming cost V 5 bases and J 0 bases, with 7 bases left between them. DNA of the CDR3: TGTGCCAGCAGCCAGATTTTGAACACTGAAGCTTTCTTT. As protein: CASSQILNTEAFF.

The chain is built from TRBV19 and TRBJ1-2; D may be TRBD1 (6 bases). Germline V gene sequence: CDR1 LNHDA, CDR2 SQIVND (reference sequence). This CDR3 is built from 16 residues. V lost 4 bases, J lost 6 bases, and 21 bases lay in between. CDR3 coding DNA: TGTGCCAGTAGTAAGTTGGACAGCTTCTTTTGGGATGGCTACACCTTC. It encodes CASSKLDSFFWDGYTF.

CDR3 nucleotide sequence: TGCGCCAGCAGCCCCGGCCTTGGCGGGCAGCCCCAGCATTTT. This translates into CASSPGLGGQPQHF. The V call is TRBV4-1, the J call TRBJ1-5; D uncertain. The length of the CDR3 is 14 residues. Trimming shortened V by 4 bases and J by 7 bases, and 14 bases separated the two germline ends. From germline, CDR1 is MGHRA and CDR2 YSYEKL.

The chain combines TRBV5-8 with TRBJ1-5; 7 nucleotides line up with TRBD1. Trimming removed 5 bases from V and 0 bases from J; junction bases left unmatched: 5. This CDR3 comprises 15 residues. The germline V gene has CDR1 SGHTS and CDR2 YDEGEE. The CDR3 coding sequence is TGTGCCAGCAGAACAGGGGTTGTTAGCAATCAGCCCCAGCATTTT. Its translation: CASRTGVVSNQPQHF.

This clone was picked up a small number of times. The chain combines TRBV7-2 with TRBJ2-3, with a weak D call TRBD2 (5 bases). The CDR3 runs to 14 residues. V gave up 2 bases and J gave up 8 bases, with 14 bases separating them. CDR1 and CDR2 from the germline V gene are SGHTA and FQGNSA. CDR3 coding DNA: TGTGCCAGCAGCTTAAGCGAGGGAGATGGTACGCAGTATTTT. Amino acids: CASSLSEGDGTQYF.

J is TRBJ2-5 and V is TRBV3-1 (or the pseudogene TRBV3-2), with 8 nucleotides matching TRBD1. Trimming took 6 bases from V and 4 from J; bases not matched to a gene: 10. Germline assignment: CDR1 LGHDT and CDR2 YNNKEL (reference sequence). This CDR3 has 15 amino acids. The CDR3 nucleotides are TGTGCCAGCAGTGACAGGACAGGGTCCGCAGAGACCCAGTACTTC. Amino acid sequence: CASSDRTGSAETQYF.

The chain uses TRBV5-4 and TRBJ1-1; no firm D call. Trimming cost V 2 bases and J 1 base, with 9 bases left between them. The germline V gene has CDR1 SGHNT and CDR2 YYREEE (reference sequence). This CDR3 comprises 14 residues. Here the CDR3 reads CASSFSAGNTEAFF. For the CDR3, the DNA is TGTGCCAGCAGCTTTTCAGCAGGGAACACTGAAGCTTTCTTT.

This chain uses TRBV15 with TRBJ1-2; the D gene is possibly TRBD1 (5 bases). There are 14 residues in the CDR3. The germline V and J ends were trimmed by 1 base and 3 bases, with 9 bases remaining between them. The V gene's germline CDR1 is LNHNV and CDR2 YYDKDF (reference sequence). The DNA for the CDR3 is TGTGCCACCAGCAGAGGAGTACAGGACTATGGCTACACCTTC. Translating it yields CATSRGVQDYGYTF.